Below are 15 T cell receptor beta chains sequenced from a single sample in a study of siplizumab effects on memory and regulatory T cells. TCRdb's table, derived via immunoSEQ multiplex PCR, lists solely in-frame clones and lacks some. The sample shows 50,000 to 55,000 clones, under 98% of them seen only once. Sequenced material: naive CD4+ T cells sorted from blood. The receptors originated from a human donor in good health.

This chain uses TRBV19 with TRBJ1-1; D possibly corresponds to TRBD1 (6 bases). Between the trimmed V and J ends, which lost 7 bases and 6 bases, there was a span of 9 bases. The CDR3 has 11 residues. Germline loops: CDR1 LNHDA, CDR2 SQIVND (reference sequence). The CDR3 DNA reads as TGTGCCAGTATTAACAGGGCTGAAGCTTTCTTT. This encodes CASINRAEAFF.

The CDR3 DNA sequence: TGTGCCAGCAGCCGAAGGGGCGGGAGGGCCGGGGAGCTGTTTTTT. Amino acid sequence: CASSRRGGRAGELFF. The gene calls are TRBV28 and TRBJ2-2; TRBD2 matches at 9 bases. The germline CDR1 and CDR2 sequences are MDHEN and SYDVKM. The V gene end was trimmed by 6 bases and the J gene end by 6 bases; junction bases not matched to a gene: 8. The CDR3 has 15 residues.

CDR3: CASSLQDTEAFF. The CDR3 nucleotides are TGTGCCAGCAGCTTACAGGATACCGAAGCTTTCTTT. The chain has TRBV7-2 and TRBJ1-1, with unresolved D. V dropped 2 bases and J dropped 8 bases, with 9 bases sitting between them. This CDR3 has 12 residues. CDR1 SGHTA and CDR2 FQGNSA come from the germline V gene.

This CDR3 reads CASSPPRGTSGNTIYF. Written as DNA, the CDR3 is TGTGCCAGCTCACCACCGAGGGGTACCTCTGGAAACACCATATATTTT. The chain has TRBV18 and TRBJ1-3; D perhaps matches TRBD1 (5 bases). The V gene's germline CDR1 is KGHSH and CDR2 LQKENI. Trimming stripped 0 bases from V and 0 bases from J, with 9 bases between. There are 16 residues in the CDR3.

Written as DNA, the CDR3 is TGCGCCAGCAGAGTCCCCGGGACTAGTTTCAATGAGCAGTTCTTC. Its translation: CASRVPGTSFNEQFF. The rearrangement joins TRBV5-1 to TRBJ2-1; 8 positions agree with TRBD2. The germline V gene has CDR1 SGHRS and CDR2 YFSETQ. Germline trimming cut 5 bases from V and 6 bases from J; bases unmatched to any gene: 10. The CDR3 is 15 amino acids.

The chain carries TRBV4-1 and TRBJ1-3; the D gene is possibly TRBD1 (5 bases). V was cut by 0 bases and J by 1 base, with 10 bases left in between. This CDR3 has 16 residues. The germline V gene has CDR1 MGHRA and CDR2 YSYEKL. CDR3 in DNA: TGCGCCAGCAGCCAAGAACGGGGGAAATCTGGAAACACCATATATTTT. The encoded protein is CASSQERGKSGNTIYF.

V is TRBV5-1 and J is TRBJ2-1; 7 bases are shared with TRBD2. CDR1 and CDR2 (germline): SGHRS, YFSETQ. The trim removed 5 bases at V and 9 bases at J, leaving 8 bases unmatched. This CDR3 is 13 amino acids long. The CDR3 sequence is CASSSVLAVEQFF. The CDR3 nucleotides read TGCGCCAGCAGTTCGGTCCTAGCGGTTGAGCAGTTCTTC.

This clone came up once. CDR3 sequence: CASSPIPGRGIRELFF. The CDR3 bases are TGCGCCAGCAGCCCCATTCCAGGCAGGGGGATCAGGGAGCTGTTTTTT. The rearrangement links TRBV5-1 to TRBJ2-2, with 7 bases that match TRBD1. The length of the CDR3 is 16 residues. V lost 4 bases and J lost 9; bases outside the gene matches: 15. The germline V gene encodes CDR1 SGHRS and CDR2 YFSETQ. Variable domain in full (rest from reference TRBV5-1 and TRBJ2-2): KAGVTQTPRYLIKTRGQQVTLSCSPISGHRSVSWYQQTPGQGLQFLFEYFSETQRNKGNFPGRFSGRQFSNSRSEMNVSTLELGDSALYLCASSPIPGRGIRELFFGEGSRLTVL.

Regarding this clone: Other DNA variants within this sample encode the same CDR3. The chain couples TRBV28 to TRBJ2-7, with 8 positions matching TRBD1. CDR3 size: 16 residues. Germline V gene data show CDR1 as MDHEN and CDR2 as SYDVKM. Trimming removed 9 bases from V and 2 bases from J; junction bases left unmatched: 15. The CDR3 loop is CASRLRVGQGTYEQYF. The CDR3 DNA is TGTGCCAGTCGACTCCGCGTAGGACAGGGAACCTACGAGCAGTACTTC.

The chain has TRBV9 and TRBJ2-5; a possible D gene is TRBD1 (6 bases). The germline V and J ends were trimmed by 2 bases and 2 bases, with 10 bases remaining between them. The germline CDR1 and CDR2 sequences are SGDLS and YYNGEE. The CDR3 is made up of 14 amino acids. The CDR3 sequence: CASSVGQTQETQYF. As DNA, the CDR3 is TGTGCCAGCAGCGTGGGACAAACTCAAGAGACCCAGTACTTC.

The rearrangement links TRBV6-6 to TRBJ1-2, with D unresolved. This CDR3 spans 11 amino acids. The germline V gene encodes CDR1 MNHNY and CDR2 SVGAGI (reference sequence). The germline V and J ends were trimmed by 3 bases and 7 bases, with 6 bases remaining between them. The CDR3 DNA is TGTGCCAGCAGTTATAGTCTTGGCTACACCTTC. This gives the protein CASSYSLGYTF.

The chain links TRBV5-1 to TRBJ2-1; 7 bases are a match to TRBD1. CDR3 length: 11 amino acids. V was pared by 4 bases and J by 10 bases, with 2 bases of the junction left unmatched. Germline V CDR1 and CDR2: SGHRS, YFSETQ. CDR3 in amino acids: CASSIQGEQFF. CDR3 coding DNA: TGCGCCAGCAGCATACAGGGGGAGCAGTTCTTC.

This chain uses TRBV5-1 with TRBJ2-3, with D perhaps assigned TRBD1 or TRBD2 (5 bases each). Between the trimmed V and J ends, which lost 0 bases and 5 bases, there was a span of 10 bases. The CDR3 runs to 14 residues. Germline V gives CDR1 SGHRS, CDR2 YFSETQ. This CDR3 is CASSLGGVVDTQYF. The CDR3 DNA follows: TGCGCCAGCAGCTTGGGAGGGGTCGTAGATACGCAGTATTTT.

The V call is TRBV6-6, the J call TRBJ2-7; 7 positions agree with TRBD2. V gave up 2 bases and J gave up 2 bases; unmatched junction bases: 6. Germline-derived CDR1 and CDR2 are MNHNY and SVGAGI (reference sequence). The CDR3 loop spans 15 amino acids. The CDR3 reads CASSYRSSGAYEQYF. CDR3 DNA sequence: TGTGCCAGCAGTTACCGGTCTAGCGGAGCCTACGAGCAGTACTTC.

V and J are TRBV5-1 and TRBJ2-1; a possible D gene is TRBD1 (5 bases). Germline V CDR1 and CDR2: SGHRS, YFSETQ. The CDR3 sequence is 15 residues long. V shed 0 bases and J shed 2 bases, with 9 bases lying between them. CDR3 sequence reads: CASSLGQGPYNEQFF. The CDR3 bases are TGCGCCAGCAGCTTGGGGCAGGGTCCCTACAATGAGCAGTTCTTC.